The present T cell receptor beta chain was sequenced within a study of patients and donors after allogeneic stem cell transplantation. This clonotype was observed many times. The V gene's germline CDR1 is MNHEY and CDR2 SMNVEV (reference sequence). The CDR3 runs 14 residues. V was clipped by 5 bases and J by 0 bases, with 10 bases between them. MiXCR, run by TCRdb on the RT-PCR reads, gives a single entry per CDR3 protein. The sample has fewer than 500,000 distinct CDR3 sequences; 16% are singletons. This clonotype originated in a human donor who was either an allogeneic HSCT recipient or a stem cell or donor lymphocyte infusion donor (not recorded which). It is not recorded whose cells these are; they may come from a transplant donor. Sequencing input: blood, either unsorted or a sorted T cell fraction (not recorded which). This rearrangement joins TRBV27 to TRBJ1-1; D might be TRBD1 (6 bases). The CDR3 protein is CASSIQGLNTEAFF. DNA of the CDR3: TGTGCCAGCAGTATACAGGGTTTGAACACTGAAGCTTTCTTT.